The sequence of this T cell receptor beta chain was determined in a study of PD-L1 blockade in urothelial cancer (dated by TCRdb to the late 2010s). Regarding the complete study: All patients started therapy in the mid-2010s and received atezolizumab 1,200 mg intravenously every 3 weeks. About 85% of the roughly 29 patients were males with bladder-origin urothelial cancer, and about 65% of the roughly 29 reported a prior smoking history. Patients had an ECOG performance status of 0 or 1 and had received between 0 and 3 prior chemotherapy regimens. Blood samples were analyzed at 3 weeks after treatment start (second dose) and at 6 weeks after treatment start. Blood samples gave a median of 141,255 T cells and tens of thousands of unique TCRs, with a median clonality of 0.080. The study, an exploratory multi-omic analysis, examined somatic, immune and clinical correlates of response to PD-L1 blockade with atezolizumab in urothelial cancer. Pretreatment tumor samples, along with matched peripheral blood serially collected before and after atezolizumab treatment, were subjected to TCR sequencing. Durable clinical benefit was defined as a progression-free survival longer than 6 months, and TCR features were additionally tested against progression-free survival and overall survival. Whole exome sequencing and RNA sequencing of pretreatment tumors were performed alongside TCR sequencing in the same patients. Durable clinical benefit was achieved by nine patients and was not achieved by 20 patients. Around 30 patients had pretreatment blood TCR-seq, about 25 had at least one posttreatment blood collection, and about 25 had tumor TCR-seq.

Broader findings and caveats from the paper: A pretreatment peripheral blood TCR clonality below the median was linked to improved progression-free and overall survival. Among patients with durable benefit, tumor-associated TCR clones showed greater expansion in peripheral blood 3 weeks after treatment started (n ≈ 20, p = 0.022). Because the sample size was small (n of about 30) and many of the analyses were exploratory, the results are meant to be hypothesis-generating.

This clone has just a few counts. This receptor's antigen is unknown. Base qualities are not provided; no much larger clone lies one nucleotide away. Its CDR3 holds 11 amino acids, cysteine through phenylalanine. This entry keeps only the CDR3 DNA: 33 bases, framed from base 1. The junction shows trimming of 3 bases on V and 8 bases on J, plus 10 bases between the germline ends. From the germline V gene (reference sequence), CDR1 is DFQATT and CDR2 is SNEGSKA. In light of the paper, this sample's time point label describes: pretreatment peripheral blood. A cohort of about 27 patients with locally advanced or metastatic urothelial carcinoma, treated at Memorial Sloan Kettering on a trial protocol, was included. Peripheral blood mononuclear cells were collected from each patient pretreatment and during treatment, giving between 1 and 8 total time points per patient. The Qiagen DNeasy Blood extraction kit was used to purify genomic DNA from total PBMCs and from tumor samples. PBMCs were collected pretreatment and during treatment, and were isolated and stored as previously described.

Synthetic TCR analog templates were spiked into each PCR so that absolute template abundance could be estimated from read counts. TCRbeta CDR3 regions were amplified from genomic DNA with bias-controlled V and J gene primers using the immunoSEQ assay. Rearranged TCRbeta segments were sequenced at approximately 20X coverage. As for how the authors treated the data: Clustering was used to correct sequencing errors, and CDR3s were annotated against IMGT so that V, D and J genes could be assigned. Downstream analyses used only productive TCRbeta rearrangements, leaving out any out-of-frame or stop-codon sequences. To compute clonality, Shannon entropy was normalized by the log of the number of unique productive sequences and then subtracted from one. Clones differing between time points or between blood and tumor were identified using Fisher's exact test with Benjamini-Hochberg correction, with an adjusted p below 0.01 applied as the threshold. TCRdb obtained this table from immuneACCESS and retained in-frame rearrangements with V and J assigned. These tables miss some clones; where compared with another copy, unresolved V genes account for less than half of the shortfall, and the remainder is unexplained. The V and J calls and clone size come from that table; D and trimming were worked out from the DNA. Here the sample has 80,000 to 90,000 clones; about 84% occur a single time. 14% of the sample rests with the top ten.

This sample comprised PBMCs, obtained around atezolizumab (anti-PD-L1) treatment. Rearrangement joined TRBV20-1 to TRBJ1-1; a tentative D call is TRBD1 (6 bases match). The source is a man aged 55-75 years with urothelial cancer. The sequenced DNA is TGCAGTGCTAGGGGGGACAACGAAGCTTTCTTT. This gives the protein CSARGDNEAFF.